This TCR beta chain is from a study of beta chain features in type 1 diabetes. Across the whole study: Some 110 million sorted cells were examined across all samples. Regarding the study as a whole: Among patients with Type 1 diabetes, TCRB CDR3s were moderately but significantly shorter in every one of the four CD4+ subsets. A possible short-template PCR bias applies equally to patients and controls. Fewer junction insertions and more nucleotide deletions appeared in type 1 diabetes patients. A closer apparent resemblance between naive, central memory and Treg TCRB repertoires was seen in patients than in healthy donors.

The table lists this clone with a few counts. Its target is unknown. The length of the CDR3 is 15 residues. CDR1 and CDR2 from the germline V gene are SGHAT and FQNNGV. Trimming cost V 7 bases and J 6 bases; bases outside gene matches: 12. Investigators reverse transcribed all isolated RNA, so they sequenced expressed TCRB transcripts. Libraries were prepared by immunoSEQ multiplex PCR; TCRdb keeps only in-frame clonotypes and omits some of them. Here the sample spans under 150,000 clones, around 10% being singletons. The chain joins TRBV11-2 to TRBJ2-1; 7 nucleotides agree with TRBD2. Sequencing was performed on central memory CD4+ T cells from blood. The receptor was derived from a man aged 30 to 45 with type 1 diabetes. CDR3 sequence: CASNGAGYTSNEQFF. The CDR3 coding sequence is TGTGCCAGCAACGGAGCGGGGTATACGTCCAATGAGCAGTTCTTC.